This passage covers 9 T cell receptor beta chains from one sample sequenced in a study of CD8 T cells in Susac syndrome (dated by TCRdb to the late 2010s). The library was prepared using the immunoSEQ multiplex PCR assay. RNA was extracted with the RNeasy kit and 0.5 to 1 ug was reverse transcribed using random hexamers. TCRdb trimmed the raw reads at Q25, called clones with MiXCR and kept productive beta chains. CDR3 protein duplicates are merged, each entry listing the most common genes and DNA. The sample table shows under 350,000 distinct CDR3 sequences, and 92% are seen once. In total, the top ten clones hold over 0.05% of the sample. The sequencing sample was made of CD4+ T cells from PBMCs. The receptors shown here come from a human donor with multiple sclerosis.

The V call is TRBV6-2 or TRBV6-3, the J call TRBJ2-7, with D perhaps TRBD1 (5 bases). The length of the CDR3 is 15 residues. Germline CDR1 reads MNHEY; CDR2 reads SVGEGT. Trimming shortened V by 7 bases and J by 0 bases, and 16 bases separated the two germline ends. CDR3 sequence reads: CASTQYDSRSYEQYF. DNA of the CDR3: TGTGCCAGCACCCAGTACGACAGCCGCTCCTACGAGCAGTACTTC.

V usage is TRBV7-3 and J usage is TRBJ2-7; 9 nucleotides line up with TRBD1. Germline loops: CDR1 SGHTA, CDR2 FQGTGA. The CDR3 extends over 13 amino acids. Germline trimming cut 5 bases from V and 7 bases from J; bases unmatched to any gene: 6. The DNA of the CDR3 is TGTGCCAGCAGCATCGGGACAGGGAGTGAGCAGTACTTC. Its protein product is CASSIGTGSEQYF.

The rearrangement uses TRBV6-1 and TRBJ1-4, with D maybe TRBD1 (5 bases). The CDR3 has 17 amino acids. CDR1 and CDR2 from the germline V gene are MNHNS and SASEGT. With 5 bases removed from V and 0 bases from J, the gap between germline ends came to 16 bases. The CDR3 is CASSMAGRVATNEKLFF. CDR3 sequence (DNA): TGTGCCAGCAGTATGGCCGGCAGGGTTGCAACTAATGAAAAACTGTTTTTT.

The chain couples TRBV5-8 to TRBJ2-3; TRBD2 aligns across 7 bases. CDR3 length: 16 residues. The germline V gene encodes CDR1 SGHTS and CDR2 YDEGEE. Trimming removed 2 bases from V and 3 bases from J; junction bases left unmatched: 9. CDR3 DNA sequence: TGTGCCAGCAGCTTTACCCGACTAGCTTTAACAGATACGCAGTATTTT. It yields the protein CASSFTRLALTDTQYF.

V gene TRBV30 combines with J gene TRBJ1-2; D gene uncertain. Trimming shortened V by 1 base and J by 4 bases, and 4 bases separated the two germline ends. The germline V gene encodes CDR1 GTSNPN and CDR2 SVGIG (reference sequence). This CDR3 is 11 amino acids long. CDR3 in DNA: TGTGCCTGGAGTGAGGCCTATGGCTACACCTTC. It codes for CAWSEAYGYTF.

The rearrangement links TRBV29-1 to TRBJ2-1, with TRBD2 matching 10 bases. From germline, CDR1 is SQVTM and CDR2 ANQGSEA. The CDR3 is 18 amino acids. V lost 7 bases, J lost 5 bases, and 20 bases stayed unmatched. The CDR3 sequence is CSAPKSPSGGSLDNEQFF. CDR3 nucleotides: TGCAGCGCCCCGAAATCGCCTAGCGGGGGCTCCCTGGACAATGAGCAGTTCTTC.

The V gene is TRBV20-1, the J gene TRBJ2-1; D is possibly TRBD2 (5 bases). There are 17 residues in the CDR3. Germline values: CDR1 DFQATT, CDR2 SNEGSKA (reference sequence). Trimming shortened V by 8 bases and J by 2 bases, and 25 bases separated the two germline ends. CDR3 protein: CSPQRADLSGTYNEQFF. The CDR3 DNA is TGCAGTCCCCAACGAGCGGACCTCTCGGGTACCTACAATGAGCAGTTCTTC.

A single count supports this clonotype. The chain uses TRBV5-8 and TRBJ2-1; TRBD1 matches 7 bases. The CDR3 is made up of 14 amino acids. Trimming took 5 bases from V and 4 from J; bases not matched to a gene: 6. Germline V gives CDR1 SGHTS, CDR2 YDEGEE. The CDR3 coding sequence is TGTGCCAGCAGATTAGGACAGGCGTACAATGAGCAGTTCTTC. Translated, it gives CASRLGQAYNEQFF.

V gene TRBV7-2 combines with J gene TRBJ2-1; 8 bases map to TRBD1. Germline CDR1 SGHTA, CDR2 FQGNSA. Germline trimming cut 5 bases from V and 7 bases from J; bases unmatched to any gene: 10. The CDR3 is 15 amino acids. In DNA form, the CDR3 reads TGTGCCAGCAGCCAGACAGGGGACACTAAAAATGAGCAGTTCTTC. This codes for CASSQTGDTKNEQFF.